The present T cell receptor beta chain was sequenced within a study of cytomegalovirus exposure and HLA in healthy donors (dated by TCRdb to 2015 to 2018). As for the study more broadly: According to an earlier analysis of 550 to 700 of the donors, some 170 million T cells yielded 117 million unique TCR beta sequences and about 300 Gb of sequence data. In addition to the first cohort of 666 subjects, a separate validation cohort of 100 to 150 different subjects was used. An early release that covered some 640 HLA-typed donors contained approximately 300 gigabases of sequencing data and 80 million or so unique TCR sequences. Among several hundred genotyped donors of the cohort, an average of about 240,000 unique TCR beta nucleotide sequences was sequenced per donor, of which 15% to 20% were non-productive. The study aimed to test whether cataloging public T cell receptors could reveal signatures of past pathogen exposure. The genetic ancestry cluster associated with self-reported Caucasian donors included roughly four fifths of the 398 genotyped donors. Donor age, sex, ethnicity and CMV serostatus were collected together with the repertoire data. A later analysis re-analyzed previously published TCR beta repertoires from 666 donors and added high-resolution HLA genotyping to study TCR occurrence patterns. All discovery cohort repertoires had been generated on a single sequencing platform. In a later genetic analysis, genome-wide SNP genotypes for about three fifths of the roughly 670 donors were used, and that subset was treated as a discovery cohort. Typing coverage differed by locus: A, B, C, DRB1 and DQB1 were typed in about 629-630 donors, DQA1 in roughly 510, DPA1 in 606, and DPB1 in just under 490. The later analysis used no new phenotypic data to find candidate immune exposures, relying instead on TCR beta sequences and their occurrence across donors. High-throughput TCR immunosequencing, statistical association of individual TCRs with disease status, and machine learning were combined to predict cytomegalovirus infection status. Using immunosequencing, the study profiled T cell repertoires from some 670 subjects and related those repertoires to cytomegalovirus serostatus. Several DR-DQ haplotypes were handled as single units for association and clustering because linkage in the cohort was strong. An earlier analysis of approximately 630 of the donors applied high-throughput TCR beta sequencing to assess whether each TCR beta V gene segment acted as functional or pseudogenic. HLA typing included class I and class II loci at four-digit resolution.

The germline V gene encodes CDR1 WNHNN and CDR2 SYGVQD (reference sequence). The germline V end is reduced by 3 bases and the J end by 5 bases; junction bases left unmatched: 5. From the cysteine through the phenylalanine, the CDR3 covers 15 amino acids. Just CDR3 DNA is preserved here, 45 bases in frame from base 1. The cohort comprised 710 or so healthy bone marrow donors. Cohort members were all nominally healthy when sampled, although unrecorded immune exposures were likely present. The donor tested CMV seronegative, placing the donor among the 350 to 400 seronegative members of the cohort. A peripheral blood sample was collected from each donor, and TCR beta sequencing was performed on peripheral blood mononuclear cells. The Qiagen DNeasy Blood Extraction Kit was used to extract genomic DNA from the blood cell samples. The method was the immunoSEQ multiplex PCR assay. For the multiplex PCR, a mixture combining 60 forward primers for TCR Vbeta segments and 13 reverse primers for TCR Jbeta segments was used. The CDR3 region of rearranged TCR beta genes was amplified from genomic DNA with a multiplex PCR assay. On the Illumina HiSeq System, the amplified TCR beta libraries were sequenced as 87-base-pair reads. The authors processed their data as follows. A later analysis tallied 75 million to 95 million unique TCR beta chains across the 666 repertoires, and approximately 12 million of those chains were shared by two or more donors. A nearest-neighbor algorithm error-corrected the raw reads and collapsed the reads into unique sequences, merging closely related sequences to remove PCR and sequencing errors. CDR3 sequences were aligned to IMGT reference sequences to assign V, D and J gene segments. For a sequence to be retained, at least a six-nucleotide match to both a V gene segment and a J gene segment was required. A rearrangement counted as productive if the CDR3 had no stop codons and remained in frame with V and J, and every other rearrangement counted as non-productive. Following IMGT convention, CDR3 was defined as the stretch from the second conserved V-encoded cysteine up to the conserved J-encoded phenylalanine. In an earlier analysis of approximately 500 of the donors, sequences lacking an unambiguous match to a single V gene segment were excluded. In an earlier analysis of 500 to 750 of the donors, V segments were called functional above 56.7% productive rearrangements and were called segregating when the between-donor standard deviation exceeded 5%. A statistical classification framework was built for diagnosing cytomegalovirus status from the catalog of TCR beta chain sequences. In a later analysis, TCR nucleotide sequences were compared against IMGT/GENE-DB human TR gene sequences so that V and J genes could be assigned. The TCRdist pipeline was used in a later analysis to assign CDR3 sequences and most-parsimonious VDJ recombination scenarios. A later analysis defined each TCR beta chain by its CDR3 amino acid sequence plus V-gene family, and excluded reads lacking a unique V-gene family. As a way to deal with suspected cross-contamination and a sequencing artifact, a later analysis dropped 450 to 600 nucleotide sequences that were highly shared and had low generation probability. In a later analysis, a clonal expansion index for each public chain was calculated from normalized within-repertoire ranks of inferred template counts. Generation probabilities in a later analysis came from a VDJ recombination model fitted to out-of-frame rearrangements, and those results were checked against IGoR. In a later analysis, TCR-TCR, TCR-HLA and TCR-CMV co-occurrence was scored with hypergeometric tests, and a repertoire-size bias correction was applied to TCR pairs. In a later analysis, false discovery rates were estimated by permuting HLA or CMV assignments 20 times. In a later analysis, co-occurring TCRs were grouped with DBSCAN, and TCRdist sequence similarity was added when clustering was performed within HLA-allele-positive subsets. Co-occurrence clustering excluded repertoires with fewer than 30,000 or more than 120,000 public chains, plus five with anomalous nucleotide sharing. Entries here come from immuneACCESS through TCRdb and include only in-frame sequences with V and J called. Some clones fail to appear in such tables; in the studies checked, an unresolved V gene covers under half of the shortfall, and the cause of the remainder is unknown. V and J calls and clone size come straight from that table; D and trimming were deduced from the DNA. The sample table lists about 120,000 clones, about four fifths of them with a count of one. The ten largest make up roughly 1.5% of the sample.

Here is what the overall study found, with its caveats: Strong co-occurrence of HLA alleles, especially DR and DQ, made assigning TCR associations to individual alleles difficult. A later analysis reported that several top co-occurrence clusters appeared linked to parvovirus B19, influenza, CMV and Epstein-Barr virus. In a later analysis, most CMV-associated TCR beta chains were found to appear HLA-restricted, with HLA associations seemingly driven largely by CMV exposure. In both the original and validation cohorts, the classifier was reported to diagnose cytomegalovirus status with high specificity and sensitivity. HLA typing was unavailable for some donors at each locus, so association tests used only the typed subset. The earlier analysis of 587 of the donors excluded 15 to 20 rarely observed V segments, including chromosome 9 orphons, because counts were too low. Sequencing depth was assumed to be roughly uniform across donors in the presence/absence analyses, though that assumption may not hold. In vitro tests confirmed that a few of the cytomegalovirus-associated TCR beta chains recognize cytomegalovirus antigens. A total of 150 to 200 TCR beta chains were listed by the study as associated with cytomegalovirus. Some IMGT-functional V segments, including TRBV6-2 and TRBV6-3, could not be told apart with the 87-base-pair reads, so those segments were excluded. Compared with the roughly 720-donor mean, donors in an Asian-associated ancestry cluster had fewer N-insertions in productive TCRs, according to a later genetic analysis. Correlated functional status among segregating V segments might be attributable to linkage disequilibrium, but an unknown experimental factor could not be ruled out. Most TCR sequences were observed very rarely across donors, whereas some public TCRs were present in many individuals. According to the authors, the approach could potentially be generalized to other disease states and immunological phenotypes. Immune exposure information for the cohort was limited to CMV serostatus. According to a later analysis, TCR association rates differed among HLA loci, with DRB1 alleles showing the most associated TCRs and HLA-C alleles showing the fewest. A later analysis associated about 17,000 TCR beta sequences with specific HLA alleles at a false discovery rate of 0.05. A later genetic analysis associated a missense DCLRE1C variant with V-gene and J-gene trimming of TCR beta chains, and an independent cohort replicated the association. An earlier analysis of 450 to 750 of the donors showed that most TCR beta V segments appeared in productive rearrangements either about 87% or about 30% of the time, which broadly matched IMGT annotations. A further reported finding was that TCR beta sequences accurately predicted the HLA-A and HLA-B alleles for most subjects in the first cohort. The sequencing pipeline was judged likely to have produced a cluster of highly shared sequence variants as a technical artifact. This cohort had only TCR beta chains sequenced, and the lack of alpha or paired-chain data limited which features could be detected. Compared with equally common non-associated chains, HLA-associated TCR beta chains in a later analysis were more clonally expanded and had lower generation probabilities.

Note on this clone: Its antigen has not been determined. The input lacks base qualities; no much larger clone sits a single base away.

The receptor was derived from a woman aged 18-29 years in good health and CMV-seronegative. The sequenced material came from PBMCs. This chain is built from TRBV10-1 and TRBJ2-7; TRBD1 matches 12 bases in the middle. The nucleotide sequence reads TGCGCCAGCAGTGAAGGCGGGACAGGGGGCAACGAGCAGTACTTC. It specifies CASSEGGTGGNEQYF.